One and the same sample provided the 28 T cell receptor beta chains below, sequenced in a study of tumor-infiltrating lymphocytes in primary liver carcinoma. Starting from 500 ng of total RNA, TCR beta cDNA was produced with a primer in the constant region. The TCR beta library was amplified through three nested multiplex PCR rounds in a modified ARM-PCR procedure. For around 10 cycles apiece, the opening two PCR rounds ran with TRBV1-TRBV30 forward primers and a C-beta reverse primer. In TCRdb, the multiplex PCR reads were re-called with MiXCR into one record per CDR3 protein. The profile shows 250,000 to 400,000 distinct CDR3 sequences, more than 55% of them singletons. The authors took blood RNA from unsorted whole blood and also extracted germline DNA. Sequenced: peripheral blood. These receptors originate from a man aged 40-55 years with primary liver carcinoma and hepatitis B virus infection.

For this clonotype: One base away lies a much larger clone, so this may be a sequencing read error. The chain employs TRBV6-2 or TRBV6-3 and TRBJ2-1; tentative D call: TRBD2 (6 bases). This CDR3 region has 13 residues. Germline V gene data show CDR1 as MNHEY and CDR2 as SVGEGT. The CDR3 region is CSSSLREWNEQFF. The CDR3 region has the DNA TGTTCCAGCAGTTTACGGGAGTGGAATGAGCAGTTCTTC.

A note on this clonotype: A much larger clone differs by one base, so this may be a read error. V gene TRBV11-2 combines with J gene TRBJ2-1; D is undetermined. CDR1 and CDR2 from the germline V gene are SGHAT and FQNNGV. The CDR3 covers 12 residues. In DNA form, the CDR3 reads TGTGCCAGCAGCTTATGGCGGAATGAGCAGTCCTTC. Amino acid sequence: CASSLWRNEQSF.

This clonotype was detected many times. The genes are TRBV6-2 or TRBV6-3 and TRBJ2-7; D is ambiguous. The CDR3 runs 13 residues. V lost 5 bases and J 3 bases, leaving 11 bases between the germline ends. Germline-derived CDR1 and CDR2 are MNHEY and SVGEGT. CDR3 sequence: CASSADRHYEQYF. The CDR3 DNA reads as TGTGCCAGCAGTGCCGACCGTCACTACGAGCAGTACTTC.

Comment on this clonotype: A much larger clone differs from this one at a single base, so this may be a read error. This chain links TRBV29-1 with TRBJ1-1, with D unresolved. Trimming took off 2 bases at V and 2 bases at J, with 12 bases between the two ends. This CDR3 region has 14 residues. Germline V gene lookup returns CDR1 SQVTM and CDR2 ANQGSEA. The CDR3 loop reads CSVEPLPSNTEAFF. CDR3 DNA sequence: TGCAGCGTTGAACCCCTCCCAAGTAACACTGAAGCTTTCTTT.

Concerning this clonotype: A junction end diverges from the germline sequence, so it may reflect a read error. The V gene is TRBV12-3 or TRBV12-4, the J gene TRBJ2-7, with 10 bases aligning to TRBD2. The CDR3 spans 14 residues. The CDR3 DNA reads as TGTGCCGGCAGTTTAGCTAGCGGGAGTTACGAGCAGTACTTC. It translates to CAGSLASGSYEQYF.

This chain connects TRBV7-8 to TRBJ1-3, with a possible D match to TRBD1 (6 bases). V lost 3 bases to trimming and J lost 0 bases, with 15 bases between them. The CDR3 covers 17 residues. Looked up from germline, CDR1 is SGHVS and CDR2 is FQNEAQ. The chain's CDR3 is CASSFIRGTSSGNTIYF. For the CDR3, the DNA is TGTGCCAGCAGCTTCATAAGGGGGACCAGCTCTGGAAACACCATATATTTT.

This clonotype was seen many times. This chain uses TRBV12-3 or TRBV12-4 with TRBJ2-7; D unresolved. Deletions cut 0 bases from V and 4 bases from J, with 10 bases between. The CDR3 totals 14 residues. The CDR3 spells CASSLALGIYEQYF. The CDR3, as DNA: TGTGCCAGCAGTTTAGCGCTTGGTATTTACGAGCAGTACTTC.

With respect to this clonotype: This may be a read error, as it is one base from a much larger clone. V gene TRBV6-6 combines with J gene TRBJ2-5; 8 bases match TRBD2. The CDR3 totals 15 residues. Germline V lookup: CDR1 MNHNY, CDR2 SVGAGI (reference sequence). CDR3 DNA sequence: TGTGCCAGCAATAAATTACTAGCGGACCAAGTGACCCAGTACTTC. It yields the protein CASNKLLADQVTQYF.

V and J are TRBV10-3 and TRBJ1-5, with 8 positions matching TRBD1. The germline CDR1 and CDR2 sequences are ENHRY and SYGVKD. With V trimmed by 6 bases and J by 3 bases, 4 bases remained unmatched. This CDR3 is 14 amino acids long. CDR3 loop: CAISPDRDNQPQHF. In DNA form, the CDR3 reads TGTGCCATCAGCCCGGACAGGGACAATCAGCCCCAGCATTTT.

About this clonotype: This could be a read error, since a much larger clone is one nucleotide away. V is TRBV6-1 and J is TRBJ2-7; tentatively, D is TRBD2 (5 bases). Germline values: CDR1 MNHNS, CDR2 SASEGT. The CDR3 covers 13 residues. The V gene lost 5 bases and the J gene lost 3 bases, with 11 bases spanning the gap. CDR3 DNA sequence: TGTGCCAGCAGTACCGGACTTCTCTACGAGCAGTACTTC. Translation: CASSTGLLYEQYF.

As for this clonotype: A much larger clone is a single base away; this may be a read error. The gene calls are TRBV5-1 and TRBJ2-1, with TRBD1 identical over 7 bases. V was clipped by 4 bases and J by 3 bases; unmatched bases: 13. Germline V lookup: CDR1 SGHRS, CDR2 YFSETQ. This CDR3 contains 17 residues. DNA for the CDR3: TGCGCCAGCAGCCACACACTTTCCGGGACAGACTACAATGAGCAGTTCTTC. It is translated as CASSHTLSGTDYNEQFF.

Points on this clonotype: A much larger clone lies one base from this, so it may be a read error. The V call is TRBV29-1, the J call TRBJ2-7; 8 nucleotides match TRBD1. J was trimmed by 3 bases and V by 3 bases; bases with no gene match: 7. The CDR3 length is 14 residues. The germline gives CDR1 SQVTM, CDR2 ANQGSEA. CDR3: CSVDQSGQDYEQYF. In nucleotides, the CDR3 is TGCAGCGTTGATCAGTCGGGACAGGACTACGAGCAGTACTTC.

This chain connects TRBV6-2 or TRBV6-3 to TRBJ2-1; 10 bases are a match to TRBD1. Germline assignment: CDR1 MNHEY and CDR2 SVGEGT. The length of the CDR3 is 15 residues. The J segment lost 8 bases and the V segment lost 5 bases, leaving 9 bases of the junction unmatched. The CDR3 sequence is CASSMGTGVYDEQFF. CDR3 bases: TGTGCCAGCAGTATGGGGACAGGGGTGTACGATGAGCAGTTCTTC.

Details on this clonotype: A much larger clonotype is one base distant, so this may be a read error. Lacking the conserved final phenylalanine or tryptophan, this CDR3 likely reflects a read error. This chain connects TRBV4-1 to TRBJ2-6; D gene ambiguous. V gave up 1 base and J gave up 0 bases, with 4 bases separating them. Germline V gene lookup returns CDR1 MGHRA and CDR2 YSYEKL. The CDR3 covers 15 residues. CDR3 sequence: CASSQVNSGANVLTY. DNA for the CDR3: TGCGCCAGCAGCCAAGTGAACTCTGGGGCCAACGTCCTGACTTAC.

This chain connects TRBV7-8 to TRBJ2-7, with TRBD1 matching over 9 bases. The CDR3 is made up of 15 amino acids. The V gene end was trimmed by 7 bases and the J gene end by 2 bases; junction bases not matched to a gene: 9. The germline gives CDR1 SGHVS, CDR2 FQNEAQ. CDR3 in amino acids: CASNYRQGVPYEQYF. The CDR3 DNA sequence: TGTGCCAGCAACTATCGACAGGGGGTCCCCTACGAGCAGTACTTC.

This clonotype was picked up one time. A read error may produce the germline difference seen at one junction end. The J gene is TRBJ1-1, the V gene TRBV7-9; 8 positions agree with TRBD1. The CDR3 runs to 12 residues. CDR1 SEHNR and CDR2 FQNEAQ come from the germline V gene (reference sequence). Here the CDR3 reads CASSTTGTGALF. In DNA form, the CDR3 reads TGTGCCAGCAGCACAACCGGGACAGGAGCTCTCTTT.

This clonotype was recorded once. Being one base from a much bigger clone, this may be a read error. The rearrangement joins TRBV10-1 to TRBJ2-3, with D tentatively TRBD2 (6 bases). The germline V gene encodes CDR1 WNHNN and CDR2 SYGVQD (reference sequence). Between the trimmed V and J ends, which lost 9 bases and 5 bases, there was a span of 21 bases. The CDR3 is 15 amino acids. CDR3 in DNA: TGCGCCAGGCCTCGGGGCCGCACGGAGGGAGATACGCAGTATTTT. Protein: CARPRGRTEGDTQYF.

As for this clonotype: Sequence at one end of the junction differs from germline and may be a read error. The J gene is TRBJ1-6, the V gene TRBV11-1; possible D gene TRBD1, 6 bases. The CDR3 has 14 amino acids. The germline gives CDR1 SGHAT, CDR2 FQDESV (reference sequence). The DNA for the CDR3 is TGTGTCAGCAGTCTGCAGGGGTATAATTCACCCCTCCACTTT. Residues: CVSSLQGYNSPLHF. The variable domain in full, completed from reference TRBV11-1 and TRBJ1-6, reads EAEVAQSPRYKITEKSQAVAFWCDPISGHATLYWYRQILGQGPELLVQFQDESVVDDSQLPKDRFSAERLKGVDSTLKIQPAELGDSAMYLCVSSLQGYNSPLHFGNGTRLTVT.

This clonotype was seen only a few times. The V and J genes are TRBV5-4 and TRBJ2-5; D tentatively reads TRBD1 or TRBD2 (5 bases each). CDR1 and CDR2 (germline): SGHNT, YYREEE (reference sequence). Trimming left V 4 bases short and J 4 bases short, with 14 bases between. The CDR3 loop spans 14 amino acids. The CDR3 DNA reads as TGTGCCAGCAGCCGGGGCCAGACGGGAGAGACCCAGTACTTC. It encodes CASSRGQTGETQYF.

About this clonotype itself: In this CDR3 the conserved last residue, phenylalanine or tryptophan, is missing, so a read error is likely. The chain joins TRBV11-2 to TRBJ2-3, with TRBD1 matching over 7 bases. Looked up from germline, CDR1 is SGHAT and CDR2 is FQNNGV. The CDR3 totals 14 residues. Trimming took 5 bases from V and 4 from J; bases not matched to a gene: 6. In DNA, the CDR3 is TGTGCCAGCAGCGCCAACAGGGGTGCAGATACGCAGTATTAT. It translates to CASSANRGADTQYY.

This clonotype appeared a few times. The chain is built from TRBV30 and TRBJ2-7; 7 positions match TRBD2. CDR3 size: 13 residues. Germline CDR1 is GTSNPN and CDR2 is SVGIG (reference sequence). V lost 3 bases, J lost 0 bases, and 2 bases stayed unmatched. Written as DNA, the CDR3 is TGTGCCTGGAGCCGGGACTACTCCTACGAGCAGTACTTC. This sequence encodes CAWSRDYSYEQYF. The whole variable domain, filled in from reference TRBV30 and TRBJ2-7, reads SQTIHQWPATLVQPVGSPLSLECTVEGTSNPNLYWYRQAAGRGLQLLFYSVGIGQISSEVPQNLSASRPQDRQFILSSKKLLLSDSGFYLCAWSRDYSYEQYFGPGTRLTVT.

As regards this clonotype: A read error may account for a junction end that differs from germline. The chain joins TRBV28 to TRBJ2-6; TRBD1 matches at 7 bases. The CDR3 totals 17 residues. CDR1 is MDHEN and CDR2 is SYDVKM in the germline V gene. In DNA form, the CDR3 reads TGTGTCAGCAGTTCTCGGACAGGCCCCAATGGGGCCAACGTCCTAACTTTC. Translated: CVSSSRTGPNGANVLTF.

This clonotype has only one observation. V is TRBV28 and J is TRBJ1-2; possible D gene TRBD1, 6 bases. This CDR3 region has 14 residues. Germline V gene data show CDR1 as MDHEN and CDR2 as SYDVKM. Between the trimmed V and J ends, which lost 4 bases and 4 bases, there was a span of 13 bases. The CDR3 loop is CASSSPRGCYGYTF. The DNA for the CDR3 is TGTGCCAGCAGTTCACCCAGGGGATGCTATGGCTACACCTTC.

On this clonotype: Compared with germline, one end of the junction differs, possibly owing to a read error. V usage is TRBV5-1 and J usage is TRBJ2-1; no firm D call. The last part of the DNA fits TRBJ2-5 better; the J call may be wrong. CDR1 is SGHRS and CDR2 is YFSETQ in the germline V gene. The CDR3 length is 12 residues. CDR3 DNA: TGCGCCAGCAGCATTTCCCAAGAGATCCAGTACTTC. This gives the protein CASSISQEIQYF.

The chain links TRBV11-2 to TRBJ1-6; 8 bases match TRBD1. Germline V CDR1 and CDR2: SGHAT, FQNNGV. The CDR3 is made up of 14 amino acids. Trimming at V came to 4 bases and at J to 14 bases, leaving 10 bases not matched to a gene. CDR3: CASSSGQGFGALHF. The CDR3 DNA sequence: TGTGCCAGCAGCTCCGGACAGGGATTTGGAGCCCTCCACTTT.

This clonotype appeared a single time. A much larger clone differs by one base, so this may be a read error. The V gene is TRBV6-2 or TRBV6-3, the J gene TRBJ1-5, with 7 bases lining up with TRBD1. The CDR3 length is 18 residues. The germline V gene encodes CDR1 MNHEY and CDR2 SVGEGT. J was trimmed by 2 bases and V by 5 bases; bases with no gene match: 15. The CDR3 DNA reads as TGTGCCAGCAGTGCGGACGTTCAAAGGGGGCGCTGCAATCAGCCCCAGCATTTT. Its protein product is CASSADVQRGRCNQPQHF.

This clonotype was picked up many times. The chain has TRBV11-2 and TRBJ2-7, with 8 bases identical to TRBD2. Germline values: CDR1 SGHAT, CDR2 FQNNGV. V gave up 5 bases and J gave up 6 bases; unmatched junction bases: 9. The CDR3 sequence is 14 residues long. The CDR3 DNA reads TGTGCCAGCAGCAGCACCTCGGGACTAGGCGAGCAGTACTTC. Translated: CASSSTSGLGEQYF.

This clonotype was seen ten or more times. The genes are TRBV6-6 and TRBJ2-3; D gene ambiguous. Germline values: CDR1 MNHNY, CDR2 SVGAGI (reference sequence). V lost 7 bases and J lost 1, with 9 bases in between. This CDR3 spans 13 amino acids. The CDR3 region is CASTPRGTDTQYF. CDR3 coding DNA: TGTGCCAGCACCCCTCGGGGCACAGATACGCAGTATTTT.